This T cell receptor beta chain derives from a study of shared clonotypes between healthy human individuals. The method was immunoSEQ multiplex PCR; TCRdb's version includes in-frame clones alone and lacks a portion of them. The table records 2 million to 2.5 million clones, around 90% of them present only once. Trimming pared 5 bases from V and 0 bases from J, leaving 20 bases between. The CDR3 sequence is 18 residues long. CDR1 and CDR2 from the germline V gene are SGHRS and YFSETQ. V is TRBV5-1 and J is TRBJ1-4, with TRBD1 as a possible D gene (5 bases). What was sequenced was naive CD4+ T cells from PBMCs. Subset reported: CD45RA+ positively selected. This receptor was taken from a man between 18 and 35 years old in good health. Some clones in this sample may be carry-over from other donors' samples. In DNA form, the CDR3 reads TGCGCCAGCAGTTCCAGCACCCGGGGGGTTGCAACTAATGAAAAACTGTTTTTT. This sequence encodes CASSSSTRGVATNEKLFF.